Below, one TCR beta chain is given with its context. The data were taken from a study of shared clonotypes between healthy human individuals. TCRdb's table, derived via immunoSEQ multiplex PCR, lists solely in-frame clones and lacks some. The sample carries roughly 2 million clones, nearly 97% recorded once. This clonotype was obtained from a man between 18 and 35 years old in good health. Sequenced material: naive CD4+ T cells sorted from blood. Subset: CD45RA+ positively selected.

The CDR3 loop reads CASSSSGGLYNEQFF. As DNA, the CDR3 is TGTGCCAGCAGCTCAAGCGGGGGTCTGTACAATGAGCAGTTCTTC. The rearrangement joins TRBV6-5 to TRBJ2-1; TRBD2 agrees at 8 bases. CDR1 is MNHEY, CDR2 SVGAGI, per germline. There are 15 residues in the CDR3. V shed 6 bases, J shed 4 bases, and the junction held 8 bases outside the gene matches.